Reported below is one T cell receptor beta chain. Its antigen is as yet unknown. CDR3 length: 14 amino acids. The germline V gene has CDR1 KGHSH and CDR2 LQKENI. V lost 3 bases and J lost 7; bases outside the gene matches: 3. The protocol was immunoSEQ multiplex PCR, while the TCRdb copy is restricted to in-frame clones and leaves out a portion. The repertoire holds several thousand clones, with approximately 70% as singletons. The sample comes from a study of OX40 agonist ivuxolimab in advanced cancers. For the study at large: Of the patients, three showed partial responses, one with hepatocellular carcinoma and two with cutaneous melanoma.

Regarding the study as a whole: Undetermined was the antigen specificity of the expanded peripheral T cells. Partial responders receiving 0.1-3.0 mg/kg showed among the lowest clonal expansion. Among T cells, CD8+ cells averaged more expanded clones than CD4+ cells.

This sample comprised CD4+ or CD8+ T cells sorted from blood, obtained in a trial of the OX40 agonist ivuxolimab. The gene calls are TRBV18 and TRBJ1-4; 9 positions match TRBD1. The TCR originated in an adult with an advanced solid tumor such as melanoma, head and neck, liver or kidney cancer. CDR3 amino acids: CASSPGDRAEKLFF. DNA of the CDR3: TGTGCCAGCTCACCCGGGGACAGGGCTGAAAAACTGTTTTTT.